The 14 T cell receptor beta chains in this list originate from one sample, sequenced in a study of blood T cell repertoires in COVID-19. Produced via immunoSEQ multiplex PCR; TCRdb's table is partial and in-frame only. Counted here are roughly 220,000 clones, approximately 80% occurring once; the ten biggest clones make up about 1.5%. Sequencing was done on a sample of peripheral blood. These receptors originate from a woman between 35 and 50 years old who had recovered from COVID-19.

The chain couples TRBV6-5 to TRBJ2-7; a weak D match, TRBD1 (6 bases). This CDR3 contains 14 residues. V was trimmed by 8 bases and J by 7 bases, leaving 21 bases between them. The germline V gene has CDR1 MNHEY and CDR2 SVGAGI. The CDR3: CASSKTGSSVEQYF. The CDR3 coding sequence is TGTGCCAGCTCCAAGACAGGCTCCAGCGTGGAGCAGTACTTC.

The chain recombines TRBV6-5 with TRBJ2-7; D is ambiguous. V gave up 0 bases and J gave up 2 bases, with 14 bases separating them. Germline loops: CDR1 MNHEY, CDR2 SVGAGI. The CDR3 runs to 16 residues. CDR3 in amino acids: CASSYSRPTLTYEQYF. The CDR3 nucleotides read TGTGCCAGCAGTTACTCGCGGCCAACGTTGACCTACGAGCAGTACTTC.

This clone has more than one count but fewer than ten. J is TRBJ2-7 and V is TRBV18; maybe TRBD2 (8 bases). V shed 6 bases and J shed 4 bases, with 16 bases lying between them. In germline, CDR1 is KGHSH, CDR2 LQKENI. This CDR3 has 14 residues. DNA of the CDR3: TGTGCCAGCTCGGGGGACAGCGGGAGTTACGAGCAGTACTTC. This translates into CASSGDSGSYEQYF.

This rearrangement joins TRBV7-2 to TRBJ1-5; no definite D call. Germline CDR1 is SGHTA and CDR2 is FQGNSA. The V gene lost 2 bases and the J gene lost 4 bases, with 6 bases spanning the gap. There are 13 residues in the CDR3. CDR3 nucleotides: TGTGCCAGCAGCTTACGGACTAATCAGCCCCAGCATTTT. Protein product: CASSLRTNQPQHF.

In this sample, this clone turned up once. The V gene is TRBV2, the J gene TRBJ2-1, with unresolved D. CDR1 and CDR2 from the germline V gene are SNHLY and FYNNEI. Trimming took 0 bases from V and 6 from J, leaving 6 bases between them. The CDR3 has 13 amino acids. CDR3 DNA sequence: TGTGCCAGCAGTGAAGCAAACAGCAATGAGCAGTTCTTC. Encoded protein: CASSEANSNEQFF.

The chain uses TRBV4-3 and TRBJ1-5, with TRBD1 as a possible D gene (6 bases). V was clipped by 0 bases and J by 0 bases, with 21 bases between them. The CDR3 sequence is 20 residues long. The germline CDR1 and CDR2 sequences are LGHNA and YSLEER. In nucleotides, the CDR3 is TGCGCCAGCAGCCAAGAATGGGTTATGTGGCGACAGGATAGCAATCAGCCCCAGCATTTT. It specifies CASSQEWVMWRQDSNQPQHF.

Here the CDR3 DNA reads TGTGCCAGCAGCTCGGACAGGGAGCAGTACTTC. This codes for CASSSDREQYF. The chain carries TRBV7-9 and TRBJ2-7, with 7 bases fitting TRBD1. V was clipped by 4 bases and J by 7 bases; unmatched bases: 1. Germline V gene sequence: CDR1 SEHNR, CDR2 FQNEAQ (reference sequence). This CDR3 spans 11 amino acids.

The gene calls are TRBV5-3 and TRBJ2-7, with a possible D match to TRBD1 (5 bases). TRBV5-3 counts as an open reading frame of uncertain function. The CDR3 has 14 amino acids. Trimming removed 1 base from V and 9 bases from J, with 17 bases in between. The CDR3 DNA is TGTGCCAGAAGCTTGTGGTACAGGCTGTCAGGGCAGTACTTC. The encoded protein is CARSLWYRLSGQYF.

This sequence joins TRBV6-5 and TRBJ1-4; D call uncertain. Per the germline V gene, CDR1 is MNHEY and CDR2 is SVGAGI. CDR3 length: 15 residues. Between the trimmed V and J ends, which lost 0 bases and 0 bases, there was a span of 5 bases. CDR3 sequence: CASSYSGATNEKLFF. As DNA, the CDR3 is TGTGCCAGCAGTTACTCGGGAGCAACTAATGAAAAACTGTTTTTT.

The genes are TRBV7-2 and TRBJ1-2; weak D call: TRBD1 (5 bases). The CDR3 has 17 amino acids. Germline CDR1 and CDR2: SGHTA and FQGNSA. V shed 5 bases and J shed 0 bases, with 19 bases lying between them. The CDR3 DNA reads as TGTGCCAGCAGCGCCACCGTTCTGGGGCTAACTAACTATGGCTACACCTTC. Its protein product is CASSATVLGLTNYGYTF.

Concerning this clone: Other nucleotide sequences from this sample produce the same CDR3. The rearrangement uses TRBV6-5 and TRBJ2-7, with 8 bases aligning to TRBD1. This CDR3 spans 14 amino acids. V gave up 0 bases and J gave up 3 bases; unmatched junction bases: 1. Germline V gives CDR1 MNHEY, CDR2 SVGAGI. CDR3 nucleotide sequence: TGTGCCAGCAGTTACTCAGACAGGGGCTACGAGCAGTACTTC. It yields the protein CASSYSDRGYEQYF.

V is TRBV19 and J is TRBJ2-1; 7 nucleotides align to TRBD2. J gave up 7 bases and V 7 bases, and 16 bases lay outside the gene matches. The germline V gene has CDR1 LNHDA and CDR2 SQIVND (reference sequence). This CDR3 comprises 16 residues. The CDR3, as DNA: TGTGCCAGTACCCTTTCCTACGGGGGGATTAGTAATGAGCAGTTCTTC. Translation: CASTLSYGGISNEQFF.

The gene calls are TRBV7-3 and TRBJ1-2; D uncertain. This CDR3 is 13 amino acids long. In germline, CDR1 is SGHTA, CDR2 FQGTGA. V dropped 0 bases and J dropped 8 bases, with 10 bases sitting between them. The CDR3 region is CASSLTFGRGYTF. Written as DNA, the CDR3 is TGTGCCAGCAGCTTAACGTTTGGGCGCGGCTACACCTTC.

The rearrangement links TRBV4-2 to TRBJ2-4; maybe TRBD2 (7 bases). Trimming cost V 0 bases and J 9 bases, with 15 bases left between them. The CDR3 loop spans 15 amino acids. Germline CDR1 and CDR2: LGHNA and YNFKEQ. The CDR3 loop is CASSQEGGARGIQYF. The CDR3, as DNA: TGTGCCAGCAGCCAAGAGGGGGGGGCGCGAGGCATTCAGTACTTC.